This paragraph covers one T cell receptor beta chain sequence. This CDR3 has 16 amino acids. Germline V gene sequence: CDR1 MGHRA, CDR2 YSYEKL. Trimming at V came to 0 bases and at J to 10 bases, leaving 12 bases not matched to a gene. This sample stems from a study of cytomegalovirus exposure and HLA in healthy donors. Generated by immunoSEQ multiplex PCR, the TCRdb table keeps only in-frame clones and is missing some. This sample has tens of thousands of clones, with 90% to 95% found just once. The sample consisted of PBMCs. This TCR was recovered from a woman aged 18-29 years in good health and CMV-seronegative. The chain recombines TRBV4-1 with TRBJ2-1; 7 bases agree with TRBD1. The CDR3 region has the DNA TGCGCCAGCAGCCAAGAGTATCGGCGACAGGGACGCGAGCAGTTCTTC. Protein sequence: CASSQEYRRQGREQFF.